These T cell receptor beta chains were read from a single sample in a study of blood T cell repertoires in COVID-19. Assay used: immunoSEQ multiplex PCR; TCRdb lists only in-frame clones, some missing. The sample includes some 290,000 clones, around 91% of them seen just once. Sequenced material: peripheral blood. The source of these receptors is a woman in her 40s with COVID-19, enrolled during active disease. Each CDR3 is given with its conserved first and last residue. The D gene is left open where the match is weak. Clone sizes are given selectively: once, few, many, or a class where the clone is expanded.

clone size: -; D gene: -; V gene: TRBV7-9; J gene: TRBJ2-4; CDR3 DNA: TGTGCCAGCAGCTTAGTATTCAGAGGGATAGCCAAAAACATTCAGTACTTC; CDR3 protein: CASSLVFRGIAKNIQYF
clone size: -; D gene: TRBD1; V gene: TRBV18; J gene: TRBJ1-6; CDR3 DNA: TGTGCCAGCTCACTCAGGGGGAGCGCCGGCCCGTCACCCCTCCACTTT; CDR3 protein: CASSLRGSAGPSPLHF
clone size: -; D gene: TRBD1; V gene: TRBV10-3; J gene: TRBJ1-3; CDR3 DNA: TGTGCCATCAGCGAGGGGGCAGGGGTTCCTGGAAACACCATATATTTT; CDR3 protein: CAISEGAGVPGNTIYF
clone size: -; D gene: TRBD1; V gene: TRBV4-1; J gene: TRBJ2-2; CDR3 DNA: TGCGCCAGCAGCCAAGTATCGACAGGGGGCAGAGCCGGGGAGCTGTTTTTT; CDR3 protein: CASSQVSTGGRAGELFF
clone size: -; D gene: TRBD1; V gene: TRBV7-2; J gene: TRBJ1-2; CDR3 DNA: TGTGCCAGCAGCTTAGCGCAGGGGGCAGGGGGCTACACCTTC; CDR3 protein: CASSLAQGAGGYTF
clone size: -; D gene: TRBD2; V gene: TRBV9; J gene: TRBJ2-3; CDR3 DNA: TGTGCCAGCAGCGTATCCCCCTCGACATCCCGGGGGGCAGATACGCAGTATTTT; CDR3 protein: CASSVSPSTSRGADTQYF
clone size: -; D gene: -; V gene: TRBV6-1; J gene: TRBJ2-7; CDR3 DNA: TGTGCCAGCAGTGAAGCGCGGCTACCCTACAGGAACGAGCAGTACTTC; CDR3 protein: CASSEARLPYRNEQYF
clone size: -; D gene: -; V gene: TRBV6-5; J gene: TRBJ2-5; CDR3 DNA: TGTGCCAGCTCTATTAGGGGCATAGGAGAGACCCAGTACTTC; CDR3 protein: CASSIRGIGETQYF
clone size: -; D gene: -; V gene: TRBV11-3; J gene: TRBJ2-7; CDR3 DNA: TGTGCCAGCAGCTTAGAAGGACAGTCCTACGAGCAGTACTTC; CDR3 protein: CASSLEGQSYEQYF
clone size: -; D gene: TRBD1; V gene: TRBV5-4; J gene: TRBJ1-2; CDR3 DNA: TGTGCCAGCAGCTGGCCGGGACAGGGGATCGGGGTAAACTATGGCTACACCTTC; CDR3 protein: CASSWPGQGIGVNYGYTF
clone size: -; D gene: -; V gene: TRBV25-1; J gene: TRBJ1-1; CDR3 DNA: TGTGCCAGCTCCCAAACCGGACAGTACAACACTGAAGCTTTCTTT; CDR3 protein: CASSQTGQYNTEAFF
clone size: few; D gene: -; V gene: TRBV6-2/TRBV6-3; J gene: TRBJ1-5; CDR3 DNA: TGTGCCAGCAGTTTACGGGGGGGCCCTCAGCCCCAGCATTTT; CDR3 protein: CASSLRGGPQPQHF
clone size: few; D gene: TRBD2; V gene: TRBV7-2; J gene: TRBJ2-7; CDR3 DNA: TGTGCCAGCAGCGGGACTAGCGGCCGTTCCTACGAGCAGTACTTC; CDR3 protein: CASSGTSGRSYEQYF
clone size: -; D gene: -; V gene: TRBV7-2; J gene: TRBJ1-1; CDR3 DNA: TGTGCCAGCAGCTTAGCGGGGCCCCCCGAGGCTTTCTTT; CDR3 protein: CASSLAGPPEAFF
clone size: -; D gene: -; V gene: TRBV5-1; J gene: TRBJ2-3; CDR3 DNA: TGCGCCAGCAGCCTTCCACTAGCAGATACGCAGTATTTT; CDR3 protein: CASSLPLADTQYF
clone size: few; D gene: -; V gene: TRBV7-8; J gene: TRBJ2-7; CDR3 DNA: TGTGCCAGCAGCTTAGCGGGAGGCGCCAATCTCTACGAGCAGTACTTC; CDR3 protein: CASSLAGGANLYEQYF
clone size: -; D gene: -; V gene: TRBV5-1; J gene: TRBJ2-1; CDR3 DNA: TGCGCCAGCAGCTTGGGACAGCAAGACAATGAGCAGTTCTTC; CDR3 protein: CASSLGQQDNEQFF
clone size: -; D gene: TRBD2; V gene: TRBV20-1; J gene: TRBJ2-3; CDR3 DNA: TGCAGTGCTAGTGCTAGCGGGGGTGGAACAGATACGCAGTATTTT; CDR3 protein: CSASASGGGTDTQYF
clone size: few; D gene: -; V gene: TRBV15; J gene: TRBJ1-4; CDR3 DNA: TGTGCCACCAGCAGAGATCGACAATTGCGACTGTTTTTT; CDR3 protein: CATSRDRQLRLFF
clone size: -; D gene: -; V gene: TRBV27; J gene: TRBJ2-7; CDR3 DNA: TGTGCCAGCAGTTTAAGCGGAAGCTCCTACGAGCAGTACTTC; CDR3 protein: CASSLSGSSYEQYF
clone size: -; D gene: TRBD2; V gene: TRBV7-9; J gene: TRBJ2-3; CDR3 DNA: TGTGCCAGCCTCGAGAGCGGGAGACTAGATACGCAGTATTTT; CDR3 protein: CASLESGRLDTQYF
clone size: -; D gene: -; V gene: TRBV14; J gene: TRBJ2-7; CDR3 DNA: TGTGCCAGCAGCCAAATAGGGGGAATCGGCTACGAGCAGTACTTC; CDR3 protein: CASSQIGGIGYEQYF
clone size: -; D gene: TRBD2; V gene: TRBV27; J gene: TRBJ2-3; CDR3 DNA: TGTGCCAGCAGACTCTCAGGGACTAGCGGGCATCCCGGATCCACAGATACGCAGTATTTT; CDR3 protein: CASRLSGTSGHPGSTDTQYF
clone size: -; D gene: TRBD2; V gene: TRBV3-1/TRBV3-2; J gene: TRBJ2-1; CDR3 DNA: TGTGCCAGCAGCCAAGAAGTTCCGGGGGGCGGACTAGCGGGACTGGCTGAGCAGTTCTTC; CDR3 protein: CASSQEVPGGGLAGLAEQFF
clone size: few; D gene: -; V gene: TRBV5-1; J gene: TRBJ2-2; CDR3 DNA: TGCGCCAGCAGCTTGGGGGGCAGCCAAAGAACAGCCCGGAGGGAGCTGTTTTTT; CDR3 protein: CASSLGGSQRTARRELFF
clone size: -; D gene: TRBD2; V gene: TRBV9; J gene: TRBJ2-1; CDR3 DNA: TGTGCCAGCAGCGTAGGAGGACTAGCGGCAAATGAGCAGTTCTTC; CDR3 protein: CASSVGGLAANEQFF
clone size: -; D gene: TRBD1; V gene: TRBV19; J gene: TRBJ1-1; CDR3 DNA: TGTGCCAGTAGAAACCTCGTCCCGGGACAGGGGAGGACGTACACTGAAGCTTTCTTT; CDR3 protein: CASRNLVPGQGRTYTEAFF
clone size: -; D gene: -; V gene: TRBV2; J gene: TRBJ2-2; CDR3 DNA: TGTGCCAGCAGTGAAATTTCTGGGCAGGACACCGGGGAGCTGTTTTTT; CDR3 protein: CASSEISGQDTGELFF
clone size: -; D gene: TRBD2; V gene: TRBV5-1; J gene: TRBJ2-1; CDR3 DNA: TGCGCCAGCAGCTTGGCACTAGCGGGAACCAATGAGCAGTTCTTC; CDR3 protein: CASSLALAGTNEQFF
clone size: -; D gene: -; V gene: TRBV6-6; J gene: TRBJ1-5; CDR3 DNA: TGTGCCAGCAGTTCAACCGGACAGTCTTATCAGCCCCAGCATTTT; CDR3 protein: CASSSTGQSYQPQHF
clone size: -; D gene: -; V gene: TRBV7-2; J gene: TRBJ2-2; CDR3 DNA: TGTGCCAGCAGCTTAGAGGGGACCGGGGAGCTGTTTTTT; CDR3 protein: CASSLEGTGELFF
clone size: -; D gene: -; V gene: TRBV27; J gene: TRBJ2-3; CDR3 DNA: TGTGCCAGCAGGGGGCTAGCCCCAGGGGCAGATACGCAGTATTTT; CDR3 protein: CASRGLAPGADTQYF
clone size: -; D gene: TRBD1; V gene: TRBV29-1; J gene: TRBJ1-1; CDR3 DNA: TGCAGCGTGGGGGGGGACAGGGGCAAGAGAGCTGAAGCTTTCTTT; CDR3 protein: CSVGGDRGKRAEAFF
clone size: -; D gene: TRBD1; V gene: TRBV6-5; J gene: TRBJ1-2; CDR3 DNA: TGTGCCAGCAGTTATCATCGGGCAGGGGGCGACGGCTACACCTTC; CDR3 protein: CASSYHRAGGDGYTF
clone size: -; D gene: TRBD2; V gene: TRBV27; J gene: TRBJ2-7; CDR3 DNA: TGTGCCAGCAGTTTAACAGCAACTAGCGGGAGTTACGAGCAGTACTTC; CDR3 protein: CASSLTATSGSYEQYF
clone size: -; D gene: -; V gene: TRBV9; J gene: TRBJ2-2; CDR3 DNA: TGTGCCAGCAGCAGAGCAGGGGCCCCAACCGGGGAGCTGTTTTTT; CDR3 protein: CASSRAGAPTGELFF
clone size: -; D gene: -; V gene: TRBV10-3; J gene: TRBJ1-2; CDR3 DNA: TGTGCCATCAGTGCGGGAGAGGGTTTTGGCTACACCTTC; CDR3 protein: CAISAGEGFGYTF
clone size: -; D gene: TRBD1; V gene: TRBV6-2/TRBV6-3; J gene: TRBJ1-5; CDR3 DNA: TGTGCCAGCAGTTATGTCGGACAGGAAATCTATAGCAATCAGCCCCAGCATTTT; CDR3 protein: CASSYVGQEIYSNQPQHF
clone size: once; D gene: -; V gene: TRBV19; J gene: TRBJ2-5; CDR3 DNA: TGTGCCAGTAGGACCCGGGACAATTCAGAGACCCAGTACTTC; CDR3 protein: CASRTRDNSETQYF
clone size: -; D gene: -; V gene: TRBV5-1; J gene: TRBJ2-7; CDR3 DNA: TGCGCCAGCAGCTTCGGTTCCTACGAGCAGTACTTC; CDR3 protein: CASSFGSYEQYF
clone size: few; D gene: TRBD1; V gene: TRBV7-3; J gene: TRBJ1-2; CDR3 DNA: TGTGCCAGCAGCCGGACAGGGAACTATGGCTACACCTTC; CDR3 protein: CASSRTGNYGYTF
clone size: few; D gene: -; V gene: TRBV6-4; J gene: TRBJ1-2; CDR3 DNA: TGTGCCAGCAGCGAGACTCAGGGTCCTAACTATGGCTACACCTTC; CDR3 protein: CASSETQGPNYGYTF
clone size: once; D gene: -; V gene: TRBV4-3; J gene: TRBJ1-5; CDR3 DNA: TGCGCCAGCAGCCAAGGCAGGCGTCAGCCCCAGCATTTT; CDR3 protein: CASSQGRRQPQHF
clone size: -; D gene: TRBD2; V gene: TRBV5-1; J gene: TRBJ2-2; CDR3 DNA: TGCGCCAGCAGCCACGGACTAGCGGGGGGCATGAACACCGGGGAGCTGTTTTTT; CDR3 protein: CASSHGLAGGMNTGELFF
clone size: -; D gene: -; V gene: TRBV7-9; J gene: TRBJ1-5; CDR3 DNA: TGTGCCAGCAGTTCGGGTGGACAGCTCAATCAGCCCCAGCATTTT; CDR3 protein: CASSSGGQLNQPQHF
clone size: -; D gene: TRBD2; V gene: TRBV7-9; J gene: TRBJ2-5; CDR3 DNA: TGTGCCAGCAGCTGGAGACTAGCGGGCCTCCAAGAGACCCAGTACTTC; CDR3 protein: CASSWRLAGLQETQYF
clone size: -; D gene: -; V gene: TRBV6-4; J gene: TRBJ2-4; CDR3 DNA: TGTGCCAGCAGCAGAGCAGGGGTTGGGAACATTCAGTACTTC; CDR3 protein: CASSRAGVGNIQYF
clone size: -; D gene: TRBD1; V gene: TRBV4-3; J gene: TRBJ1-5; CDR3 DNA: TGCGCCAGCAGCCAAGAGGCGGACAGGGGGGAGGGTCAGCCCCAGCATTTT; CDR3 protein: CASSQEADRGEGQPQHF
clone size: -; D gene: -; V gene: TRBV10-3; J gene: TRBJ2-7; CDR3 DNA: TGTGCCATCAGTGAGTCAGGCGGCAGAACCTACGAGCAGTACTTC; CDR3 protein: CAISESGGRTYEQYF
clone size: -; D gene: TRBD1; V gene: TRBV4-3; J gene: TRBJ1-2; CDR3 DNA: TGCGCCAGCAGCCAAATGAGTACAGGGGGCGCGGATGGCTACACCTTC; CDR3 protein: CASSQMSTGGADGYTF
clone size: -; D gene: -; V gene: TRBV7-9; J gene: TRBJ1-1; CDR3 DNA: TGTGCCAGCAGCTTCATCGGGTCCAGTGAAGCTTTCTTT; CDR3 protein: CASSFIGSSEAFF
clone size: -; D gene: -; V gene: TRBV6-2/TRBV6-3; J gene: TRBJ1-1; CDR3 DNA: TGTGCCAGCAGTTACTCGAGAGTGAACACTGAAGCTTTCTTT; CDR3 protein: CASSYSRVNTEAFF
clone size: -; D gene: -; V gene: TRBV14; J gene: TRBJ2-7; CDR3 DNA: TGTGCCAGCAGCCGACAGACTAACAGGGCCGAGCAGTACTTC; CDR3 protein: CASSRQTNRAEQYF
clone size: -; D gene: -; V gene: TRBV3-1/TRBV3-2; J gene: TRBJ2-7; CDR3 DNA: TGTGCCAGCAGCCAGGGACACAGGGACGAGCAGTACTTC; CDR3 protein: CASSQGHRDEQYF
clone size: -; D gene: TRBD1; V gene: TRBV28; J gene: TRBJ1-5; CDR3 DNA: TGTGCCAGCAGTTCTTGGACAGGGCGAGAAAGCAATCAGCCCCAGCATTTT; CDR3 protein: CASSSWTGRESNQPQHF
clone size: -; D gene: TRBD1; V gene: TRBV29-1; J gene: TRBJ2-2; CDR3 DNA: TGCAGCGGTAATTACAGGGGCTCCGCGAACACCGGGGAGCTGTTTTTT; CDR3 protein: CSGNYRGSANTGELFF
clone size: -; D gene: -; V gene: TRBV7-6; J gene: TRBJ1-1; CDR3 DNA: TGTGCCAGCAGCTTAGCCCCTCGGGTTGGGAACACTGAAGCTTTCTTT; CDR3 protein: CASSLAPRVGNTEAFF
clone size: -; D gene: -; V gene: TRBV5-1; J gene: TRBJ1-1; CDR3 DNA: TGCGCCAGCAGCTTGGGAGAGGGTGAGTGGACTGAAGCTTTCTTT; CDR3 protein: CASSLGEGEWTEAFF